This T cell receptor (beta chain) originates from a study of shared clonotypes between healthy human individuals. Study findings and constraints: A handful of donors showed sharing of approximately 4.7% of naive CD4 clonotypes. Sorted-subset sequencing was shown by rarefaction to be incomplete despite large depth.

This clone was picked up one time. What it binds is not known. Clones were read by immunoSEQ multiplex PCR, and TCRdb kept only the in-frame ones, dropping some. The sample gives a few million clones, 93% of which show up once; more than 1.5% is in the top ten. Naive CD8 cells comprised CD45RO-negative, CCR7-positively selected cells, excluding terminally differentiated effector memory CD45RA+ cells. Trimming took off 5 bases at V and 2 bases at J, with 16 bases between the two ends. Germline CDR1 reads SGHVS; CDR2 reads FNYEAQ. The CDR3 contains 16 residues. The rearrangement links TRBV7-6 to TRBJ2-1; D could derive from TRBD1 or TRBD2 (5 bases each). This clonotype was sampled from a young man in good health. Some clones in this sample may be carry-over from other donors' samples. Specimen: naive CD8+ T cells from PBMCs. The CDR3 protein is CASSPRGSRPYNEQFF. Here the CDR3 DNA reads TGTGCCAGCAGCCCACGGGGCTCGCGGCCCTACAATGAGCAGTTCTTC.